The next 16 T cell receptor beta chains were all read from a single sample in a study of response to subunit inactivated influenza vaccine. TCRdb itself ran the RT-PCR reads through MiXCR, one entry per CDR3 protein. The sample holds hundreds of thousands of distinct CDR3 sequences, around 13% seen once. The specimen was PBMCs from blood, collected about 14 days before vaccination. The receptors come from a man aged 50 to 59 who received an inactivated influenza vaccine.

CDR3 bases: TGTGCCAGCAGCCAAGCGGGGGACACGATTTACGAGCAGTACTTC. Translated, it gives CASSQAGDTIYEQYF. V is TRBV4-2 and J is TRBJ2-7; D assignment may be TRBD1 or TRBD2 (6 bases each). Looked up from germline, CDR1 is LGHNA and CDR2 is YNFKEQ. The CDR3 runs to 15 residues. The V end was cut by 1 base, the J end by 4 bases, with 14 bases between.

The sample holds many counts of this clonotype. The chain recombines TRBV4-2 with TRBJ2-3; the D is unclear. The V gene lost 1 base and the J gene lost 5 bases, with 10 bases spanning the gap. Germline loops: CDR1 LGHNA, CDR2 YNFKEQ. The CDR3 is 14 residues long. The chain's CDR3 is CASSQAERRDTQYF. CDR3 DNA sequence: TGTGCCAGCAGCCAAGCGGAACGGCGAGATACGCAGTATTTT.

This chain joins TRBV5-1 and TRBJ1-1; weak D call: TRBD1 (5 bases). Germline CDR1 is SGHRS and CDR2 is YFSETQ. CDR3 size: 15 residues. With 1 base removed from V and 1 base from J, the gap between germline ends came to 11 bases. The CDR3 loop is CASSLRQTGNTEAFF. In DNA form, the CDR3 reads TGCGCCAGCAGCTTGAGACAGACTGGGAACACTGAAGCTTTCTTT.

The rearrangement uses TRBV20-1 and TRBJ2-5; 8 positions match TRBD2. V lost 0 bases and J lost 7; bases outside the gene matches: 7. This CDR3 is 14 amino acids long. From germline, CDR1 is DFQATT and CDR2 SNEGSKA (reference sequence). The DNA for the CDR3 is TGCAGTGCTAGAGAGGGTAGCGGGAAGGTGACCCAGTACTTC. It translates to CSAREGSGKVTQYF.

The V gene is TRBV12-3 or TRBV12-4, the J gene TRBJ2-1, with 7 bases fitting TRBD2. Germline trimming cut 3 bases from V and 15 bases from J; bases unmatched to any gene: 11. This CDR3 has 13 residues. Here the CDR3 reads CASSFRGSPVRFF. Written as DNA, the CDR3 is TGTGCCAGCAGTTTTCGCGGGAGCCCAGTTCGGTTCTTC.

This clonotype was counted at least ten times. The gene calls are TRBV12-3 or TRBV12-4 and TRBJ2-3; TRBD1 agrees at 9 bases. This CDR3 is built from 15 residues. With V trimmed by 5 bases and J by 2 bases, 5 bases remained unmatched. The CDR3 DNA reads as TGTGCCAGCAGTCCCGGGACAGGGATCACAGATACGCAGTATTTT. Amino acids: CASSPGTGITDTQYF.

This clonotype has only a few counts. This chain connects TRBV5-1 to TRBJ2-3; the match to TRBD2 covers 7 bases. CDR3 length: 16 residues. J lost 2 bases, V lost 0 bases, and 6 bases had no gene match. Germline CDR1 and CDR2: SGHRS and YFSETQ. CDR3 sequence (DNA): TGCGCCAGCAGCTTGGTGGGGGGGGACGTCACAGATACGCAGTATTTT. As protein: CASSLVGGDVTDTQYF.

This clonotype has just a few counts. V and J are TRBV12-3 or TRBV12-4 and TRBJ2-7; tentatively, D is TRBD1 (6 bases). Trimming shortened V by 6 bases and J by 6 bases, and 15 bases separated the two germline ends. The length of the CDR3 is 13 residues. CDR3 nucleotides: TGTGCCAGCAGCACAGGGCCCTTGGGCGAGCAGTACTTC. Encoded protein: CASSTGPLGEQYF.

This clonotype was found many times. The chain recombines TRBV6-2 or TRBV6-3 with TRBJ1-5; possibly TRBD1 for D (5 bases). The length of the CDR3 is 14 residues. CDR1 and CDR2 (germline): MNHEY, SVGEGT. V dropped 3 bases and J dropped 6 bases, with 12 bases sitting between them. The CDR3, as DNA: TGTGCCAGCAGTTATGCCAGGGACGGTCAGCCCCAGCATTTT. This sequence encodes CASSYARDGQPQHF.

J is TRBJ2-5 and V is TRBV2; 8 bases agree with TRBD1. Germline CDR1 SNHLY, CDR2 FYNNEI. The V gene end was trimmed by 6 bases and the J gene end by 5 bases; junction bases not matched to a gene: 8. CDR3 size: 14 residues. CDR3 amino acids: CASRTGATGETQYF. CDR3 bases: TGTGCCAGCAGGACAGGGGCCACGGGGGAGACCCAGTACTTC.

This chain connects TRBV9 to TRBJ2-5; TRBD2 matches at 7 bases. The CDR3 length is 15 residues. After removal of 0 bases from V and 5 bases from J, the junction contained 7 bases not matched to a gene. CDR1 is SGDLS and CDR2 is YYNGEE in the germline V gene. CDR3 in amino acids: CASSVVGLDSETQYF. In nucleotides, the CDR3 is TGTGCCAGCAGCGTAGTTGGACTAGACTCCGAGACCCAGTACTTC.

In its sample, this clonotype was seen a few times. The chain uses TRBV29-1 and TRBJ1-5; 7 bases match TRBD1. The germline V gene encodes CDR1 SQVTM and CDR2 ANQGSEA. This CDR3 has 13 residues. The J segment lost 6 bases and the V segment lost 5 bases, leaving 7 bases of the junction unmatched. The CDR3 sequence: CSVRDSISQPQHF. CDR3 sequence (DNA): TGCAGCGTTCGGGACAGCATAAGTCAGCCCCAGCATTTT.

The chain recombines TRBV12-3 or TRBV12-4 with TRBJ2-1; weak D call: TRBD1 (6 bases). Trimming shortened V by 0 bases and J by 7 bases, and 10 bases separated the two germline ends. The length of the CDR3 is 14 residues. The CDR3 region has the DNA TGTGCCAGCAGTTTAGCGGGGGCGCGGAATGAGCAGTTCTTC. This sequence encodes CASSLAGARNEQFF.

This clonotype appeared many times. The chain employs TRBV29-1 and TRBJ2-1; the D is unclear. Between the trimmed V and J ends, which lost 2 bases and 1 base, there was a span of 9 bases. Germline loops: CDR1 SQVTM, CDR2 ANQGSEA. This CDR3 has 14 amino acids. This CDR3 reads CSVELLRSYNEQFF. The CDR3 nucleotides are TGCAGCGTTGAACTACTCAGATCCTACAATGAGCAGTTCTTC.

The rearrangement uses TRBV10-3 and TRBJ1-2, with 7 bases that match TRBD1. The ends lost 6 bases at V and 7 bases at J; junction bases unmatched: 8. Germline-derived CDR1 and CDR2 are ENHRY and SYGVKD. The CDR3 consists of 13 residues. The CDR3 coding sequence is TGTGCCATCAGCCCACAGGGGAAGGCTGGCTACACCTTC. Translated: CAISPQGKAGYTF.

This clonotype was detected ten times or more. V is TRBV5-1 and J is TRBJ1-1; 8 nucleotides agree with TRBD1. The ends lost 0 bases at V and 1 base at J; junction bases unmatched: 2. Germline V gives CDR1 SGHRS, CDR2 YFSETQ. This CDR3 is built from 15 residues. CDR3 loop: CASSLAGTGNTEAFF. The CDR3 nucleotides read TGCGCCAGCAGCTTGGCCGGGACAGGGAACACTGAAGCTTTCTTT.